Included here is one T cell receptor (beta chain) sequence, with context. As yet, its antigen is unknown. From germline, CDR1 is MDHEN and CDR2 SYDVKM. The CDR3 covers 12 residues. V lost 8 bases and J 7 bases, leaving 12 bases between the germline ends. Lung cancer patients with chemo-refractory metastatic non-small-cell disease were given focal radiation plus CTLA-4 blockade with ipilimumab. This record comes from a study of radiotherapy plus CTLA-4 blockade in lung cancer. Study outcomes and limitations: After treatment with radiotherapy plus ipilimumab, TCR clones that came from the tumor expanded in blood. Interferon-beta and early blood T cell clone dynamics reportedly predicted response best.

TCRdb's copy holds only in-frame clones and misses some; the assay was immunoSEQ multiplex PCR. The sample carries roughly 71,000 clones, over 65% recorded once. The material sequenced was peripheral blood, taken from a patient treated with radiotherapy plus ipilimumab. This chain joins TRBV28 and TRBJ1-5, with D maybe TRBD1 (5 bases). This clonotype originated in a human donor with non-small cell lung cancer who had a complete response to radiotherapy plus ipilimumab. The CDR3 DNA reads TGTGCCAGCGGGCACAGGCAACAGCCCCAGCATTTT. Its translation is CASGHRQQPQHF.